This T cell receptor (beta chain) derives from a study of OX40 agonist ivuxolimab in advanced cancers. Study conclusions and caveats: Expanded clones tended on average to be more numerous among CD8+ T cells than CD4+.

Concerning this clone: Its matching antigen is unknown.

CDR1 is ENHRY, CDR2 SYGVKD, per germline. V gave up 3 bases and J gave up 5 bases, with 24 bases separating them. The CDR3 runs to 18 residues. Measured with immunoSEQ multiplex PCR; TCRdb has only the in-frame clones, and not every one. The sample records 55,000 to 65,000 clones, 87% being singletons. The source of this sequence is an adult with an advanced solid tumor such as melanoma, head and neck, liver or kidney cancer. The rearrangement uses TRBV10-3 and TRBJ2-3, with D hard to call. Here the sequenced sample was CD4+ or CD8+ T cells sorted from blood, taken in a trial of the OX40 agonist ivuxolimab. This chain's CDR3 is CAISDRKSGPEGVDTQYF. The CDR3 DNA follows: TGTGCCATCAGTGATCGGAAGTCAGGCCCCGAAGGCGTAGATACGCAGTATTTT.